Presented here are 10 T cell receptor beta chains from one specimen sequenced in a study of cytomegalovirus exposure and HLA in healthy donors. 13 Jbeta primers and 60 Vbeta primers were used for the PCR. Profiling relied on immunoSEQ multiplex PCR, and the TCRdb table lists in-frame clones only, not all of them. The sample yields tens of thousands of clones, more than 70% seen once. The sequenced material came from PBMCs. The receptor source for this set is a man aged 45-65 years in good health and CMV-seropositive.

V usage is TRBV9 and J usage is TRBJ2-1, with D possibly being TRBD1 (6 bases). V was trimmed by 0 bases and J by 7 bases, leaving 11 bases between them. This CDR3 is built from 14 residues. Germline CDR1 reads SGDLS; CDR2 reads YYNGEE. The CDR3 nucleotides are TGTGCCAGCAGCGTAGCCAGGGGAAGGAATGAGCAGTTCTTC. Encoded protein: CASSVARGRNEQFF.

The rearrangement uses TRBV7-3 and TRBJ1-1; 7 bases line up with TRBD1. The V gene's germline CDR1 is SGHTA and CDR2 FQGTGA. CDR3 size: 15 residues. V lost 4 bases, J lost 2 bases, and 7 bases stayed unmatched. This chain's CDR3 is CASSSSGTVNTEAFF. The CDR3 coding sequence is TGTGCCAGCAGCTCGTCCGGGACAGTTAACACTGAAGCTTTCTTT.

As regards this clone: Sequence at one end of the junction differs from germline and may be a read error. Other DNA sequences from this sample encode an identical CDR3 as well. The V call is TRBV7-9, the J call TRBJ2-5; tentative D call: TRBD2 (7 bases). This CDR3 contains 17 residues. Germline values: CDR1 SEHNR, CDR2 FQNEAQ (reference sequence). The CDR3 DNA sequence: TGTGCCAGCAGCCCAAAGAGGCTAGCCGGGGGGCAAGAGACCCCGTACTTC. Amino acids: CASSPKRLAGGQETPYF.

This chain connects TRBV7-3 to TRBJ2-1; D is possibly TRBD2 (6 bases). The V end lost 2 bases, the J end lost 1 base, and 15 bases lay between the germline ends. The CDR3 is 17 residues long. The germline V gene has CDR1 SGHTA and CDR2 FQGTGA. DNA of the CDR3: TGTGCCAGCAGCTTAGAAGGGACTTGGGAGTCCTACAATGAGCAGTTCTTC. It specifies CASSLEGTWESYNEQFF.

The chain joins TRBV7-9 to TRBJ1-5; 7 nucleotides align to TRBD1. CDR3 length: 15 amino acids. Trimming cost V 5 bases and J 2 bases; bases outside gene matches: 6. CDR1 and CDR2 from the germline V gene are SEHNR and FQNEAQ (reference sequence). The CDR3 DNA sequence: TGTGCCAGCAGCACAGGGGATGGGGGCAATCAGCCCCAGCATTTT. It codes for CASSTGDGGNQPQHF.

Concerning this clone itself: A junction end diverges from the germline sequence, so it may reflect a read error. This specimen includes other DNA sequences encoding the same CDR3. The J gene is TRBJ1-1, the V gene TRBV6-5; D is uncertain. The length of the CDR3 is 14 residues. Germline CDR1 and CDR2: MNHEY and SVGAGI. The CDR3 nucleotides read TGTGCCAGCACCCTAAGGGAGGGATACACTGAAGCTTTCTTC. Translated, it gives CASTLREGYTEAFF.

The chain is built from TRBV9 and TRBJ1-2; 7 bases match TRBD1. CDR1 is SGDLS, CDR2 YYNGEE, per germline. The CDR3 runs 14 residues. Trimming cost V 3 bases and J 4 bases; bases outside gene matches: 6. The CDR3 region has the DNA TGTGCCAGCAGCGCGGACAGGTTGGGCTATGGCTACACCTTC. The encoded protein is CASSADRLGYGYTF.

J is TRBJ2-1 and V is TRBV4-3; D is unresolved. Germline values: CDR1 LGHNA, CDR2 YSLEER. The length of the CDR3 is 17 residues. V lost 2 bases and J 6 bases, leaving 20 bases between the germline ends. The CDR3 loop reads CASSQHLIVLISNEQFF. DNA of the CDR3: TGCGCCAGCAGCCAACATCTGATCGTACTCATCTCCAATGAGCAGTTCTTC.

The chain joins TRBV6-6 to TRBJ2-3; the D gene is possibly TRBD2 (7 bases). Germline loops: CDR1 MNHNY, CDR2 SVGAGI (reference sequence). Deletions cut 2 bases from V and 13 bases from J, with 16 bases between. The CDR3 totals 13 residues. CDR3 amino acids: CASSYGGGGAEYF. DNA of the CDR3: TGTGCCAGCAGTTACGGGGGTGGGGGGGCCGAGTATTTT.

V gene TRBV7-3 combines with J gene TRBJ2-1, with 13 bases aligning to TRBD2. The CDR3 contains 15 residues. CDR1 is SGHTA and CDR2 is FQGTGA in the germline V gene. V trimming: 5 bases; J trimming: 10 bases; junction bases outside the gene matches: 8. The CDR3 loop is CASSVLAGGFGEQFF. The CDR3 DNA reads TGTGCCAGCAGCGTACTAGCGGGAGGGTTTGGGGAGCAGTTCTTC. Based on the CDR3 plus reference TRBV7-3 and TRBJ2-1, the full variable domain is GAGVSQTPSNKVTEKGKYVELRCDPISGHTALYWYRQSLGQGPEFLIYFQGTGAADDSGLPNDRFFAVRPEGSVSTLKIQRTERGDSAVYLCASSVLAGGFGEQFFGPGTRLTVL.